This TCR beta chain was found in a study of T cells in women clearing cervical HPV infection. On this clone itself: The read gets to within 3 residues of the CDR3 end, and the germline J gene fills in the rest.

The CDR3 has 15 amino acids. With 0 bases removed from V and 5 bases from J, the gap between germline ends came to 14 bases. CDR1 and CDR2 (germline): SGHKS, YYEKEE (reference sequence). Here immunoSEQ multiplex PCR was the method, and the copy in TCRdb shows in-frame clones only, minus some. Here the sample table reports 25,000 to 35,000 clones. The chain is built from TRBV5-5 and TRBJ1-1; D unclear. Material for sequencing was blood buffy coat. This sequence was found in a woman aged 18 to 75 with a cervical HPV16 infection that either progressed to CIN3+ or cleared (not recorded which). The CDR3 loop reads CASSLVSTGSTEAFF. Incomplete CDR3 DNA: TGTGCCAGCAGCTTGGTATCAACCGGGTCGACTGAA.